The 20 T cell receptor beta chains given below trace back to one sample, sequenced in a study of blood T cell repertoires in COVID-19. Only in-frame clones appear in the TCRdb table, and some are missing; sequencing was by immunoSEQ multiplex PCR. The sample shows 200,000 to 250,000 clones, about 84% of them seen only once. The sequenced sample consisted of peripheral blood. The receptors derive from a woman older than 75 with COVID-19, enrolled during active disease.

The rearrangement joins TRBV7-9 to TRBJ1-1; a weak D match, TRBD1 (5 bases). CDR3 size: 13 residues. Germline values: CDR1 SEHNR, CDR2 FQNEAQ (reference sequence). In DNA form, the CDR3 reads TGTGCGAACAGCCGGGGGGTGAACACTGAAGCTTTCTTT. Its protein is CANSRGVNTEAFF.

V usage is TRBV27 and J usage is TRBJ1-1, with D perhaps matching TRBD1 (5 bases). The length of the CDR3 is 16 residues. V gave up 4 bases and J gave up 5 bases, with 20 bases separating them. The germline V gene has CDR1 MNHEY and CDR2 SMNVEV (reference sequence). CDR3 sequence (DNA): TGTGCCAGCAGTTCACGCCGGGTGGGCGCAGGGACTGAAGCTTTCTTT. Its protein product is CASSSRRVGAGTEAFF.

The chain links TRBV4-2 to TRBJ1-1, with D tentatively TRBD1 (5 bases). V was cut by 4 bases and J by 1 base, with 16 bases left in between. The CDR3 has 16 amino acids. Germline CDR1 reads LGHNA; CDR2 reads YNFKEQ. CDR3 region: CASSRRVGEGNTEAFF. For the CDR3, the DNA is TGTGCCAGCAGCCGCCGGGTGGGGGAGGGGAACACTGAAGCTTTCTTT.

About this clone itself: An end of the junction does not agree with germline; a read error may underlie this. Within the sample, other DNA sequences also encode this same CDR3. The gene calls are TRBV7-2 and TRBJ1-2, with D unresolved. CDR1 SGHTA and CDR2 FQGNSA come from the germline V gene. CDR3 size: 13 residues. The CDR3 sequence is CASSLDSNYGYTF. Here the CDR3 DNA reads TGTGCCAGCAGCTTAGACTCTAACTATGGCTACACCTTT.

The chain is built from TRBV6-5 and TRBJ1-5; D is unresolved. The germline V gene encodes CDR1 MNHEY and CDR2 SVGAGI. The V end lost 6 bases, the J end lost 9 bases, and 15 bases lay between the germline ends. The CDR3 is 13 residues long. CDR3 nucleotides: TGTGCCAGCAGGAGGGCGGCCGTAGGGCCCCAGCATTTT. Its protein is CASRRAAVGPQHF.

The rearrangement links TRBV5-6 to TRBJ1-6; D uncertain. There are 14 residues in the CDR3. The V and J ends lost 0 bases and 7 bases respectively, with 8 bases between them. Per the germline V gene, CDR1 is SGHDT and CDR2 is YYEEEE. CDR3 DNA: TGTGCCAGCAGCTTGGGGCGGATCAATTCACCCCTCCACTTT. It specifies CASSLGRINSPLHF. Full variable domain (remainder filled in from reference TRBV5-6 and TRBJ1-6): DAGVTQSPTHLIKTRGQQVTLRCSPKSGHDTVSWYQQALGQGPQFIFQYYEEEERQRGNFPDRFSGHQFPNYSSELNVNALLLGDSALYLCASSLGRINSPLHFGNGTRLTVT.

DNA for the CDR3: TGTGCCAGCAGCTTAGTTGGTGCAGGTAGGACAGATACGCAGTATTTT. Its protein is CASSLVGAGRTDTQYF. The V and J genes are TRBV7-9 and TRBJ2-3; D is unclear. This CDR3 region has 16 residues. The germline V gene has CDR1 SEHNR and CDR2 FQNEAQ (reference sequence). V was cut by 1 base and J by 3 bases, with 14 bases left in between.

This clone was observed a few times. This chain connects TRBV20-1 to TRBJ2-7; 7 bases map to TRBD2. Germline V gene data show CDR1 as DFQATT and CDR2 as SNEGSKA (reference sequence). The CDR3 sequence is 17 residues long. With 3 bases clipped from V and 1 base from J, the junction kept 15 bases outside the gene matches. DNA for the CDR3: TGCAGTGCTAGTAAGGGCGGGAGTGGTTTCCGTTCCTACGAGCAGTACTTC. This codes for CSASKGGSGFRSYEQYF.

CDR3: CASSRGQQTEAFF. The CDR3, as DNA: TGTGCCAGCAGCCGGGGACAGCAGACTGAAGCTTTCTTT. This sequence joins TRBV3-1 (or the pseudogene TRBV3-2) and TRBJ1-1, with 7 bases matching TRBD1. This CDR3 contains 13 residues. Germline V gene sequence: CDR1 LGHDT, CDR2 YNNKEL (reference sequence). V was pared by 4 bases and J by 5 bases, with 4 bases of the junction left unmatched.

The chain links TRBV19 to TRBJ2-7; possibly TRBD1 for D (6 bases). The length of the CDR3 is 13 residues. Trimming removed 3 bases at V and 1 base at J, with 7 bases between. Germline-derived CDR1 and CDR2 are LNHDA and SQIVND (reference sequence). The CDR3 protein is CASSIDRSYEQYF. The CDR3 DNA is TGTGCCAGTAGTATCGACAGGTCCTACGAGCAGTACTTC.

The genes are TRBV11-2 and TRBJ1-1; a possible D gene is TRBD1 (6 bases). Per the germline V gene, CDR1 is SGHAT and CDR2 is FQNNGV. V was cut by 3 bases and J by 4 bases, with 9 bases left in between. This CDR3 contains 13 residues. The CDR3 loop reads CASSFAGATEAFF. In nucleotides, the CDR3 is TGTGCCAGCAGCTTTGCAGGGGCCACTGAAGCTTTCTTT.

Regarding this clone: The sample contains more than one DNA sequence encoding this CDR3. This chain joins TRBV3-1 (or the pseudogene TRBV3-2) and TRBJ1-1; a possible D gene is TRBD1 (5 bases). This CDR3 comprises 14 residues. Germline CDR1 LGHDT, CDR2 YNNKEL (reference sequence). Deletions cut 1 base from V and 0 bases from J, with 6 bases between. The CDR3 region is CASSQAGMNTEAFF. The CDR3 region has the DNA TGTGCCAGCAGCCAAGCAGGGATGAACACTGAAGCTTTCTTT.

The CDR3 loop is CASSFNRGQPQHF. In DNA, the CDR3 is TGCGCCAGCAGCTTCAACAGGGGCCAGCCCCAGCATTTT. The V and J genes are TRBV5-1 and TRBJ1-5; TRBD1 matches at 7 bases. There are 13 residues in the CDR3. J gave up 7 bases and V 2 bases, and 3 bases lay outside the gene matches. The V gene's germline CDR1 is SGHRS and CDR2 YFSETQ.

This sequence joins TRBV6-6 and TRBJ1-4, with 7 bases matching TRBD1. The germline CDR1 and CDR2 sequences are MNHNY and SVGAGI (reference sequence). Unmatched junction bases numbered 5, after V lost 8 bases and J lost 5 bases. This CDR3 has 13 residues. CDR3 in DNA: TGTGCCAGCCTCCAGGGGGAGAATGAAAAACTGTTTTTT. Its translation: CASLQGENEKLFF.

V usage is TRBV18 and J usage is TRBJ1-6; 8 positions match TRBD1. The CDR3 runs 20 residues. Germline trimming cut 3 bases from V and 10 bases from J; bases unmatched to any gene: 23. Germline CDR1 is KGHSH and CDR2 is LQKENI. The CDR3 nucleotides read TGTGCCAGCTCACCTCTCCCAGGGGGCGCAGGTGGAGAGAGGCGCTCACCCCTCCACTTT. Translated: CASSPLPGGAGGERRSPLHF.

CDR3 region: CASSEGVRTGGEGYTF. The CDR3 coding sequence is TGTGCCAGCAGTGAGGGGGTGAGAACAGGGGGCGAAGGCTACACCTTC. The chain links TRBV2 to TRBJ1-2, with 9 bases fitting TRBD1. J was trimmed by 8 bases and V by 3 bases; bases with no gene match: 13. In germline, CDR1 is SNHLY, CDR2 FYNNEI. This CDR3 has 16 amino acids.

The sample holds many counts of this clone. V is TRBV5-1 and J is TRBJ2-7; D uncertain. CDR3 length: 14 residues. Trimming took 1 base from V and 2 from J, leaving 10 bases between them. Germline CDR1 and CDR2: SGHRS and YFSETQ. CDR3 residues: CASSLSPSTYEQYF. The CDR3 DNA follows: TGCGCCAGCAGCTTGTCGCCCTCTACCTACGAGCAGTACTTC. Full variable domain (outside the CDR3, taken from reference TRBV5-1 and TRBJ2-7): KAGVTQTPRYLIKTRGQQVTLSCSPISGHRSVSWYQQTPGQGLQFLFEYFSETQRNKGNFPGRFSGRQFSNSRSEMNVSTLELGDSALYLCASSLSPSTYEQYFGPGTRLTVT.

The chain has TRBV28 and TRBJ1-1, with 10 bases that match TRBD1. The CDR3 has 16 amino acids. CDR1 MDHEN and CDR2 SYDVKM come from the germline V gene. Losses at the gene ends were 2 bases for V and 1 base for J; bases not matched to a gene: 4. The CDR3: CASSLRQGAGNTEAFF. Here the CDR3 DNA reads TGTGCCAGCAGTTTAAGACAGGGGGCGGGGAACACTGAAGCTTTCTTT.

The rearrangement joins TRBV7-6 to TRBJ1-1; D might be TRBD1 (5 bases). This CDR3 region has 11 residues. Germline V gene lookup returns CDR1 SGHVS and CDR2 FNYEAQ. V was cut by 6 bases and J by 7 bases, with 9 bases left in between. Here the CDR3 reads CASRGGGEAFF. In DNA form, the CDR3 reads TGTGCCAGCAGGGGGGGAGGTGAAGCTTTCTTT.

The V gene is TRBV6-7, the J gene TRBJ2-1; 9 nucleotides align to TRBD2. TRBV6-7 qualifies as an ORF whose function is uncertain. V lost 6 bases, J lost 4 bases, and 7 bases stayed unmatched. This CDR3 has 15 amino acids. CDR3: CASRPTSGCYNEQFF. DNA of the CDR3: TGTGCCAGCAGGCCTACTAGCGGGTGTTACAATGAGCAGTTCTTC.